This T cell receptor beta chain was observed in a study of cytomegalovirus exposure and HLA in healthy donors. About the study: HLA-typed donors were the source of around 80 million unique TCRs, which an early data release held.

A multiplex PCR was run with 60 Vbeta primers and 13 Jbeta primers. Data came from immunoSEQ multiplex PCR; TCRdb stores just in-frame clones and leaves some out. The sample lists under 150,000 clones, roughly two thirds occurring once. The sequenced sample was PBMCs. This TCR was sampled from a man aged 30 to 39 in good health and CMV-seropositive.

This CDR3 reads CASSPGLAADTQYF. The DNA for the CDR3 is TGCGCCAGCAGCCCGGGACTAGCGGCAGATACGCAGTATTTT. The V call is TRBV5-1, the J call TRBJ2-3, with 11 bases matching TRBD2. After removal of 4 bases from V and 4 bases from J, the junction contained 2 bases not matched to a gene. The CDR3 runs to 14 residues. Germline V gene sequence: CDR1 SGHRS, CDR2 YFSETQ.